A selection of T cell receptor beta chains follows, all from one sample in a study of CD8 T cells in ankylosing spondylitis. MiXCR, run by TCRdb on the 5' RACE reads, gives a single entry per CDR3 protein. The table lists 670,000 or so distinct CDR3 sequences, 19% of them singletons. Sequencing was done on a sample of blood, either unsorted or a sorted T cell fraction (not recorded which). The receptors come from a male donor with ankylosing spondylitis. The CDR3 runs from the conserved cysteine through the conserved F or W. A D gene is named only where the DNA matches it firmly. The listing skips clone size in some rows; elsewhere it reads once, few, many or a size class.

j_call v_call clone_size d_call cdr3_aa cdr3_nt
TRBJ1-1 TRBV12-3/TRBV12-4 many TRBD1 CASRDRVNTEAFF TGTGCCAGCAGGGACAGGGTGAACACTGAAGCTTTCTTT
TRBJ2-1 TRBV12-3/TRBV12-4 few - CASRLLTVGEQFF TGTGCCAGCAGGCTTTTAACTGTTGGTGAGCAGTTCTTC
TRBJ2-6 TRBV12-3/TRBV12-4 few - CASSDETGANVLTF TGTGCCAGCAGTGACGAAACTGGGGCCAACGTCCTGACTTTC
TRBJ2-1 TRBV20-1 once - CSATPTGEQFF TGCAGTGCTACTCCCACCGGTGAGCAGTTCTTC
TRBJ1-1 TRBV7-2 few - CASNDRVYTEAFF TGTGCCAGCAATGATAGGGTGTACACTGAAGCTTTCTTT
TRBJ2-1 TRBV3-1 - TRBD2 CASSQEASGTTTHNEQFF TGTGCCAGCAGCCAAGAGGCTAGCGGGACCACAACTCACAATGAGCAGTTCTTC
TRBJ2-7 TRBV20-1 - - CSASPTDSYEQYF TGCAGTGCTAGCCCGACAGACTCCTACGAGCAGTACTTC
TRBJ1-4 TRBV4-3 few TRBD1 CASSQDLGDSGHEKLFF TGCGCCAGCAGCCAAGATCTCGGGGACAGTGGTCATGAAAAACTGTTTTTT
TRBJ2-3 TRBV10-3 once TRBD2 CAISQVAGGSTDTQYF TGTGCCATCAGTCAAGTAGCGGGGGGAAGCACAGATACGCAGTATTTT
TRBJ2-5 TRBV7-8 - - CASSHNSRGQETQYF TGTGCCAGCAGCCACAATAGTCGGGGACAAGAGACCCAGTACTTC
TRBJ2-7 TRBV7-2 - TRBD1 CASSFNRDRGSEQYF TGTGCCAGCAGTTTTAACCGGGACAGGGGATCCGAGCAGTACTTC
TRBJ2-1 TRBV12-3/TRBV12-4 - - CASSPPGFHEQFF TGTGCCAGCAGTCCCCCAGGGTTCCATGAGCAGTTCTTC
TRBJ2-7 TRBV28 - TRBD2 CASTAGAGVREQYF TGTGCCAGCACTGCCGGGGCGGGAGTGAGAGAGCAGTACTTC
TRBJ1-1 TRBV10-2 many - CASSGGVDASAWNTEAFF TGCGCCAGCAGTGGCGGAGTAGACGCTTCGGCCTGGAACACTGAAGCTTTCTTT
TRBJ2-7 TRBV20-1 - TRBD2 CSARGGAGGSYEQYF TGCAGTGCTAGGGGCGGGGCGGGAGGATCCTACGAGCAGTACTTC
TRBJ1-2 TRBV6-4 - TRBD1 CASMKTRDSNYGYTF TGTGCCAGCATGAAAACTCGGGACAGCAACTATGGCTACACCTTC
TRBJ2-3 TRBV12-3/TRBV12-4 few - CASSLVLLDTDTQYF TGTGCCAGCAGTTTAGTACTTCTCGACACAGATACGCAGTATTTT
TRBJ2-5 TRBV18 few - CASSPSAGSYQETQYF TGTGCCAGCTCACCAAGCGCTGGATCTTATCAAGAGACCCAGTACTTC
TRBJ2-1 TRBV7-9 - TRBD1 CASSARQGWDYNEQFF TGTGCCAGCAGCGCCCGACAGGGATGGGACTACAATGAGCAGTTCTTC
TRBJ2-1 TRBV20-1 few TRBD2 CSATSGRAGNEQFF TGCAGTGCTACAAGCGGGAGGGCCGGGAATGAGCAGTTCTTC
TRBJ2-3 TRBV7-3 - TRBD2 CASSDSGRAGDTQYF TGTGCCAGCAGCGATAGCGGGAGGGCCGGAGATACGCAGTATTTT
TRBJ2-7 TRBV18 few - CASSPSQSYEQYF TGTGCCAGCTCACCAAGCCAGTCCTACGAGCAGTACTTC
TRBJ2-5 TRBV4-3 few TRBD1 CASSQGTGRQETQYF TGCGCCAGCAGCCAAGGGACAGGGCGCCAAGAGACCCAGTACTTC
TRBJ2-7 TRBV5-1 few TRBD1 CASSSLPGTAYEQYF TGCGCCAGCAGCTCCCTTCCCGGGACAGCCTACGAGCAGTACTTC
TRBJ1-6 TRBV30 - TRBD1 CAWSALGQGNSPLHF TGTGCCTGGAGTGCCTTGGGACAGGGGAATTCACCCCTCCACTTT
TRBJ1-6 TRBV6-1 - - CASRSQGYNSPLHF TGTGCCAGCAGGTCACAGGGCTATAATTCACCCCTCCACTTT
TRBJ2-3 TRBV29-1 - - CSGGERSTDTQYF TGCAGCGGAGGGGAGCGAAGCACAGATACGCAGTATTTT
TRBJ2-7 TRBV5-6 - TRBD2 CASIGGLRLAGEFGEQYF TGTGCCAGCATTGGGGGGCTGCGACTAGCGGGAGAATTTGGGGAGCAGTACTTC
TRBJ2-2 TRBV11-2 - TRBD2 CASSSIGLAGPNTGELFF TGTGCCAGCAGCTCAATCGGACTAGCGGGCCCCAACACCGGGGAGCTGTTTTTT
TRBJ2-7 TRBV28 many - CASSQPYTAGEQYF TGTGCCAGCAGTCAACCGTATACTGCTGGGGAGCAGTACTTC
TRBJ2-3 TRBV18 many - CASSPETPDTQYF TGTGCCAGCTCACCCGAAACCCCAGATACGCAGTATTTT
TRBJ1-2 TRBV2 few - CASSDPEQGHGGYTF TGTGCCAGCAGTGACCCCGAGCAAGGGCATGGTGGCTACACCTTC
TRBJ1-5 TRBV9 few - CASSVDGQYQPQHF TGTGCCAGCAGCGTAGATGGACAGTATCAGCCCCAGCATTTT
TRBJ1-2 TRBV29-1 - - CSVPGPGDLGYTF TGCAGCGTCCCGGGTCCTGGGGATCTTGGCTACACCTTC
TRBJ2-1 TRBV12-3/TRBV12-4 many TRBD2 CASSLSGRAYNEQFF TGTGCCAGCAGTCTCAGCGGGAGGGCCTACAATGAGCAGTTCTTC
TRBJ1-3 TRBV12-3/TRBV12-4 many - CASSPSTHTIYF TGTGCCAGCAGCCCCTCCACCCACACCATATATTTT
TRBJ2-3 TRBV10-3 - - CAISGSGGSSTDTQYF TGTGCCATCAGTGGTAGCGGAGGGTCTAGCACAGATACGCAGTATTTT
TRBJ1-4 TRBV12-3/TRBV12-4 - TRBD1 CASAPTGFGEKLFF TGTGCCAGCGCCCCGACAGGGTTTGGTGAAAAACTGTTTTTT
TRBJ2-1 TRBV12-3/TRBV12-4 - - CASSPARVNEQFF TGTGCCAGCAGTCCGGCCAGGGTAAATGAGCAGTTCTTC
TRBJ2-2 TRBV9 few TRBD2 CASSVAPAGLAGGNTGELFF TGTGCCAGCAGCGTAGCCCCAGCGGGACTAGCGGGAGGGAACACCGGGGAGCTGTTTTTT
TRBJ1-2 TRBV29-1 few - CSVEGGDPNYGYTF TGCAGCGTTGAAGGCGGGGACCCTAACTATGGCTACACCTTC
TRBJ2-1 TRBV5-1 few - CASSPAWGANEQFF TGCGCCAGCAGCCCCGCCTGGGGAGCCAATGAGCAGTTCTTC
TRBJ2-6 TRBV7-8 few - CASSLETPGANVLTF TGTGCCAGCAGCTTAGAGACCCCTGGGGCCAACGTCCTGACTTTC
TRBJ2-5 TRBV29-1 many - CSVRGAQETQYF TGCAGCGTTAGGGGGGCCCAAGAGACCCAGTACTTC
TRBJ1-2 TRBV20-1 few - CSARDGGRDQYGYTF TGCAGTGCTAGAGATGGGGGCAGAGACCAATATGGCTACACCTTC
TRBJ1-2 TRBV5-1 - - CASSLEGGPRGYTF TGCGCCAGCAGCTTGGAGGGCGGACCCCGTGGCTACACCTTC
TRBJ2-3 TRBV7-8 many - CASSPLGQGDTQYF TGTGCCAGCAGCCCACTAGGGCAGGGAGATACGCAGTATTTT
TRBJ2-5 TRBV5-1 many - CASSFTQETQYF TGCGCCAGCAGCTTCACACAGGAGACCCAGTACTTC
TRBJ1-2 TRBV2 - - CASSEPYRPNYGYTF TGTGCCAGCAGTGAACCGTACCGGCCCAACTATGGCTACACCTTC
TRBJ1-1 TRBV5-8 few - CASSLGRKNTEAFF TGTGCCAGCAGCTTGGGACGGAAGAACACTGAAGCTTTCTTT
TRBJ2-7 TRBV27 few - CASSLRLASYEQYF TGTGCCAGCAGTTTACGACTTGCTTCCTACGAGCAGTACTTC
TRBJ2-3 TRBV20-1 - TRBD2 CSARAVAGGTDTQYF TGCAGTGCTAGAGCAGTAGCGGGGGGGACAGATACGCAGTATTTT
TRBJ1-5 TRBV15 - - CATSRNLQPQHF TGTGCCACCAGCAGGAACTTACAACCCCAGCATTTT
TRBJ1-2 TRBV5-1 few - CATREGSAEVYGYTF TGCGCCACCAGAGAAGGCTCGGCCGAGGTCTATGGCTACACCTTC
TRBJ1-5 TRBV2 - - CASSDAGLINQPQHF TGTGCCAGCAGTGACGCGGGACTGATCAATCAGCCCCAGCATTTT
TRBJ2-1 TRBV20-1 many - CSARAGSSYNEQFF TGCAGCGCCCGAGCCGGGAGCTCCTACAATGAGCAGTTCTTC
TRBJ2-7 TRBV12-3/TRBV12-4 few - CASSLKGRIQYF TGTGCCAGCAGTTTAAAGGGGAGGATACAGTACTTC
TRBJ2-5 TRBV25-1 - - CASSEPRTPIQETQYF TGTGCCAGCAGTGAACCAAGGACACCTATCCAGGAGACCCAGTACTTC